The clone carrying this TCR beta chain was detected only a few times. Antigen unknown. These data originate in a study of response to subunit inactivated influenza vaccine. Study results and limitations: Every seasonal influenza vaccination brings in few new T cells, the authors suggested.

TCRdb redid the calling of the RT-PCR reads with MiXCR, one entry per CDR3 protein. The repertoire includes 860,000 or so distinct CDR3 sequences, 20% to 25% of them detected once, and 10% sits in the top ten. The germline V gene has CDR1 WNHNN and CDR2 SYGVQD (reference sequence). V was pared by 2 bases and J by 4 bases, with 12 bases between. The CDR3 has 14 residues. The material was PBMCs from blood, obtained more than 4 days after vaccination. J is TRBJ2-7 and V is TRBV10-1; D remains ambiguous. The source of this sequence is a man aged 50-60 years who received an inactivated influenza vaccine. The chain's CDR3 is CASSENLGPYEQYF. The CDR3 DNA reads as TGCGCCAGCAGTGAGAACTTGGGTCCTTACGAGCAGTACTTC.